This section outlines one T cell receptor beta chain sequence together with its context. Its antigen is unknown. The primer mix had 60 Vbeta and 13 Jbeta primers. TCRdb's table, derived via immunoSEQ multiplex PCR, lists solely in-frame clones and lacks some. Here the sample spans roughly 130,000 clones, 84% being singletons. The length of the CDR3 is 14 residues. These data are taken from a study of cytomegalovirus exposure and HLA in healthy donors. Study-level results: Across donors, sequencing depth was assumed by presence/absence analyses to be roughly uniform. There were a few CMV-associated chains whose specificity for CMV antigens was confirmed in vitro.

The gene calls are TRBV21-1 and TRBJ1-4. TRBV21-1 is an annotated pseudogene. This receptor was taken from a man in his forties or fifties in good health and CMV-seronegative. Sample: PBMCs. CDR3 sequence: CASSRGGRGEKLFF. In DNA form, the CDR3 reads TGTGCCAGCAGTAGGGGGGGCCGGGGTGAAAAACTGTTTTTT.